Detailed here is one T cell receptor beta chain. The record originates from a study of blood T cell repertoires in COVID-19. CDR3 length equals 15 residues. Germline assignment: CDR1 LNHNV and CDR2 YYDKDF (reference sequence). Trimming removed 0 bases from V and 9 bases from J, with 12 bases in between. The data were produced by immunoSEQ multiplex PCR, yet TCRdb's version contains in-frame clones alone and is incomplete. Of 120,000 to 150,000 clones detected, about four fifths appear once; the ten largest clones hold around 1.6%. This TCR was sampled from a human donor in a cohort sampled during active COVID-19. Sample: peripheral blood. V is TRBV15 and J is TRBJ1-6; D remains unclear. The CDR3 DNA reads TGTGCCACCAGCAGAGATCGAGGGTTCGGTTCACCCCTCCACTTT. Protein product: CATSRDRGFGSPLHF.